The TCR beta chain under discussion was sequenced for a study of T cells in localized non-small cell lung cancer. Study-level findings and limits: Longer overall survival accompanied higher blood T cell density. Compared with tumor, uninvolved adjacent lung displayed greater T cell clonality, ranking highest overall. For the top 100 tumor clones, a median about 50 also appeared in adjacent lung.

The protocol was immunoSEQ multiplex PCR, while the TCRdb copy is restricted to in-frame clones and leaves out a portion. Altogether tens of thousands of clones are present, roughly 94% being singletons, with the ten largest covering around 0.73%. Germline V gene lookup returns CDR1 SQVTM and CDR2 ANQGSEA. The CDR3 is 12 residues long. V was shortened by 7 bases and J by 7 bases, with 16 bases between the two germline ends. As regards this clone: Its specificity is unknown.

This clonotype was sampled from a woman between 35 and 70 years old with stage I lung adenocarcinoma. V gene TRBV29-1 combines with J gene TRBJ1-1; D not certain. Source: peripheral blood, taken before any cancer treatment. Here the CDR3 reads CSGLLLGLEAFF. The DNA of the CDR3 is TGCAGCGGTCTTCTACTAGGGCTTGAAGCTTTCTTT. Combining the CDR3 with reference TRBV29-1 and TRBJ1-1 gives the whole variable domain SAVISQKPSRDICQRGTSLTIQCQVDSQVTMMFWYRQQPGQSLTLIATANQGSEATYESGFVIDKFPISRPNLTFSTLTVSNMSPEDSSIYLCSGLLLGLEAFFGQGTRLTVV.